The 13 T cell receptor beta chains below come from one sample, sequenced in a study of OX40 agonist ivuxolimab in advanced cancers. Using immunoSEQ multiplex PCR, the repertoire was profiled, and TCRdb retains in-frame clones only, with some absent. The sample has over 45,000 clones, about 85% seen once. The source material was CD4+ or CD8+ T cells sorted from blood, sampled in a trial of the OX40 agonist ivuxolimab. These receptors were obtained from an adult with an advanced solid tumor such as melanoma, head and neck, liver or kidney cancer.

The CDR3 spells CASHRRGNEAEAFF. CDR3 in DNA: TGTGCCAGTCACAGAAGGGGGAATGAAGCTGAAGCTTTCTTT. This sequence joins TRBV19 and TRBJ1-1; possible D gene TRBD1, 6 bases. V lost 8 bases, J lost 6 bases, and 19 bases lay in between. CDR1 LNHDA and CDR2 SQIVND come from the germline V gene (reference sequence). The CDR3 has 14 residues.

The V and J genes are TRBV5-8 and TRBJ1-3; maybe TRBD1 (6 bases). There are 16 residues in the CDR3. Germline CDR1 reads SGHTS; CDR2 reads YDEGEE. V was shortened by 5 bases and J by 0 bases, with 15 bases between the two germline ends. The CDR3 nucleotides read TGTGCCAGCAGGAGGGGAAACAGGGCCTCTGGAAACACCATATATTTT. Encoded protein: CASRRGNRASGNTIYF.

V usage is TRBV9 and J usage is TRBJ2-2; D possibly corresponds to TRBD2 (6 bases). The CDR3 runs 16 residues. V was clipped by 6 bases and J by 0 bases, with 15 bases between them. Germline V gives CDR1 SGDLS, CDR2 YYNGEE. The CDR3: CASTRPGLANTGELFF. The CDR3 bases are TGTGCCAGCACCAGACCGGGACTTGCGAACACCGGGGAGCTGTTTTTT.

The J gene is TRBJ2-2, the V gene TRBV5-1, with 10 bases fitting TRBD2. Germline-derived CDR1 and CDR2 are SGHRS and YFSETQ. The trim removed 3 bases at V and 1 base at J, leaving 0 bases unmatched. There are 15 residues in the CDR3. Here the CDR3 DNA reads TGCGCCAGCAGCTGGACTAGCGGGAACACCGGGGAGCTGTTTTTT. Translating gives CASSWTSGNTGELFF.

The chain is built from TRBV2 and TRBJ2-5; 8 nucleotides match TRBD1. The CDR3 has 13 amino acids. CDR1 SNHLY and CDR2 FYNNEI come from the germline V gene. Trimming cost V 7 bases and J 5 bases; bases outside gene matches: 6. This CDR3 is CASNDRGRETQYF. DNA of the CDR3: TGTGCCAGCAACGACAGGGGTCGGGAGACCCAGTACTTC.

This clone was seen just once. The DNA for the CDR3 is TGTGCCAGTAGTGTCGATACCGGGAACATTCAGTACTTC. Its translation is CASSVDTGNIQYF. The chain carries TRBV19 and TRBJ2-4; D is unresolved. The CDR3 is made up of 13 amino acids. V was trimmed by 5 bases and J by 7 bases, leaving 12 bases between them. The germline V gene has CDR1 LNHDA and CDR2 SQIVND (reference sequence).

V usage is TRBV30 and J usage is TRBJ2-5; D is perhaps TRBD1 or TRBD2 (5 bases each). Germline CDR1 reads GTSNPN; CDR2 reads SVGIG (reference sequence). There are 16 residues in the CDR3. V shed 5 bases and J shed 1 base, with 20 bases lying between them. CDR3 region: CAWSRGISEAQETQYF. The CDR3 bases are TGTGCCTGGTCTCGGGGCATATCAGAAGCCCAAGAGACCCAGTACTTC.

This clone was picked up one time. The V and J genes are TRBV10-3 and TRBJ2-5; D call uncertain. CDR1 and CDR2 from the germline V gene are ENHRY and SYGVKD. The CDR3 consists of 12 residues. Trimming removed 6 bases from V and 2 bases from J, with 7 bases in between. CDR3 DNA sequence: TGTGCCATCAGAGGTTCGCAAGAGACCCAGTACTTC. Its protein is CAIRGSQETQYF.

J is TRBJ1-4 and V is TRBV5-5; D possibly corresponds to TRBD1 (6 bases). V was cut by 4 bases and J by 12 bases, with 19 bases left in between. The length of the CDR3 is 14 residues. From germline, CDR1 is SGHKS and CDR2 YYEKEE (reference sequence). The CDR3 nucleotides read TGTGCCAGCAGCCCGGGACAAGGAGGAAGGGAACTGTTTTTT. This sequence encodes CASSPGQGGRELFF.

The chain combines TRBV2 with TRBJ2-1; D perhaps matches TRBD1 (6 bases). The V and J ends lost 6 bases and 4 bases respectively, with 13 bases between them. CDR1 SNHLY and CDR2 FYNNEI come from the germline V gene. The CDR3 covers 14 residues. CDR3 protein: CASRGVRGYNEQFF. DNA of the CDR3: TGTGCCAGCAGGGGGGTCAGGGGTTACAATGAGCAGTTCTTC.

The CDR3 loop reads CASSLGTTQPQHF. CDR3 in DNA: TGTGCCAGCAGCTTGGGGACGACCCAGCCCCAGCATTTT. J is TRBJ1-5 and V is TRBV5-6, with D unresolved. Germline loops: CDR1 SGHDT, CDR2 YYEEEE. V gave up 0 bases and J gave up 7 bases, with 8 bases separating them. The CDR3 length is 13 residues.

The chain employs TRBV5-5 and TRBJ2-1, with 7 bases fitting TRBD2. In germline, CDR1 is SGHKS, CDR2 YYEKEE (reference sequence). J lost 2 bases, V lost 2 bases, and 4 bases had no gene match. The CDR3 loop spans 15 amino acids. This chain's CDR3 is CASSFQRDAYNEQFF. The CDR3 DNA is TGTGCCAGCAGCTTCCAGCGGGACGCCTACAATGAGCAGTTCTTC.

V gene TRBV2 combines with J gene TRBJ2-1; D remains unclear. CDR1 and CDR2 from the germline V gene are SNHLY and FYNNEI. The CDR3 totals 13 residues. The V and J ends lost 11 bases and 4 bases respectively, with 15 bases between them. This CDR3 is CAGRTNSYNEQFF. The CDR3 nucleotides are TGTGCCGGTCGGACGAACTCTTACAATGAGCAGTTCTTC.